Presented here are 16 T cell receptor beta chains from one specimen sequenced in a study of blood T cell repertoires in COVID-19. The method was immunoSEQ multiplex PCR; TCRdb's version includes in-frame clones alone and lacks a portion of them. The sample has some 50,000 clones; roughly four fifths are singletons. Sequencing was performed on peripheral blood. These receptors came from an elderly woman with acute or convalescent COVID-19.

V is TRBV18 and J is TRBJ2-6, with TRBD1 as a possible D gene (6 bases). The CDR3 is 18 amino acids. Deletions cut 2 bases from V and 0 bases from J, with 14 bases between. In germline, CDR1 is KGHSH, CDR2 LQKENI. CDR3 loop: CASSPEAGATSGANVLTF. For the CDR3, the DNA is TGTGCCAGCTCACCAGAGGCAGGGGCGACCTCTGGGGCCAACGTCCTGACTTTC.

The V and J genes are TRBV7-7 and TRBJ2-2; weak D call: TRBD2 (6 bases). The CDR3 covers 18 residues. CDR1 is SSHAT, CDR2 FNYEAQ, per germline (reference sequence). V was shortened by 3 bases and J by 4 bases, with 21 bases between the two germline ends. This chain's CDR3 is CASSFAVTSPATTGELFF. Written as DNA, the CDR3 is TGTGCCAGCAGCTTCGCCGTAACTAGCCCCGCGACCACCGGGGAGCTGTTTTTT. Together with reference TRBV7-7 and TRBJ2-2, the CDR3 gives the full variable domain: GAGVSQSPRYKVTKRGQDVTLRCDPISSHATLYWYQQALGQGPEFLTYFNYEAQPDKSGLPSDRFSAERPEGSISTLTIQRTEQRDSAMYRCASSFAVTSPATTGELFFGEGSRLTVL.

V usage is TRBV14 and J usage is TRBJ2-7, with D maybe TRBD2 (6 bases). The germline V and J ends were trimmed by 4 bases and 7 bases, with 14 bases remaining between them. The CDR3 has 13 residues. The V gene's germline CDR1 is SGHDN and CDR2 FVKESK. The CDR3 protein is CASSRGDWGEQYF. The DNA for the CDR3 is TGTGCCAGCAGCCGCGGGGACTGGGGAGAGCAGTACTTC.

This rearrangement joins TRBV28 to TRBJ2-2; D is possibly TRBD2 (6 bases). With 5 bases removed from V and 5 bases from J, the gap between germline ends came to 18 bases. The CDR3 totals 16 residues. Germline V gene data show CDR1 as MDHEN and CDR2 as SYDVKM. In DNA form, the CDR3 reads TGTGCCAGCAGTACTCCCTCTGGGGGGAGGACCGGGGAGCTGTTTTTT. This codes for CASSTPSGGRTGELFF.

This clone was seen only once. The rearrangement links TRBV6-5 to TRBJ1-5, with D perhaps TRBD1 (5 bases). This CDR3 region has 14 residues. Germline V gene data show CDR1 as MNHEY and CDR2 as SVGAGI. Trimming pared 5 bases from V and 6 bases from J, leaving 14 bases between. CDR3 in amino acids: CASSPGGGSQPQHF. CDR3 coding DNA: TGTGCCAGCAGTCCGGGGGGGGGAAGTCAGCCCCAGCATTTT.

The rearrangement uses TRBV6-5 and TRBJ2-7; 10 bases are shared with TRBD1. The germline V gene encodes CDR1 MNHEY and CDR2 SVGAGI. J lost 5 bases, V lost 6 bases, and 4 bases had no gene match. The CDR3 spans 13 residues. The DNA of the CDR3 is TGTGCCAGCAGGGCCGGGACAGGGGACGAGCAGTACTTC. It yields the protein CASRAGTGDEQYF.

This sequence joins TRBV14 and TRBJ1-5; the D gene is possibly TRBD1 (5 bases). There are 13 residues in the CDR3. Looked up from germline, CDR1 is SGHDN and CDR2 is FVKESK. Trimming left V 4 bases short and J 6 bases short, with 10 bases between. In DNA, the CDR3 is TGTGCCAGCAGCCCCAGGGAGGGTCAGCCCCAGCATTTT. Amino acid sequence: CASSPREGQPQHF.

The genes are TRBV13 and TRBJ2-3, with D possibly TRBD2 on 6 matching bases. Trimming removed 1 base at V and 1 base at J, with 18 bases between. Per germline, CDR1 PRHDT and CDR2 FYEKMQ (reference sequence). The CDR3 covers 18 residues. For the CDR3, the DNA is TGTGCCAGCAGCTTAGCGGCCTCCGGGTCGGGGGGCACAGATACGCAGTATTTT. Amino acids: CASSLAASGSGGTDTQYF.

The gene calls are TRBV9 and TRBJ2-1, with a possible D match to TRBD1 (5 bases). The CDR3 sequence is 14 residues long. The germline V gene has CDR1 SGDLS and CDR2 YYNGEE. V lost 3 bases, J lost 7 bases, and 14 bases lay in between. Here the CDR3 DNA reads TGTGCCAGCAGCGCCCCAGGGTTGGGGAATGAGCAGTTCTTC. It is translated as CASSAPGLGNEQFF. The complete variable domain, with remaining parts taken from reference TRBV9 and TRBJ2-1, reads DSGVTQTPKHLITATGQRVTLRCSPRSGDLSVYWYQQSLDQGLQFLIQYYNGEERAKGNILERFSAQQFPDLHSELNLSSLELGDSALYFCASSAPGLGNEQFFGPGTRLTVL.

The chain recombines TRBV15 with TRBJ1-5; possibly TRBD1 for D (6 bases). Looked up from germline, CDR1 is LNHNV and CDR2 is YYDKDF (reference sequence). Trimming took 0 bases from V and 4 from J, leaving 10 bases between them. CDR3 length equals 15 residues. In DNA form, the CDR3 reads TGTGCCACCAGCAGAGACAAGGACAGAAATCAGCCCCAGCATTTT. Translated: CATSRDKDRNQPQHF. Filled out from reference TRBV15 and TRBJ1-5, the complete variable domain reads DAMVIQNPRYQVTQFGKPVTLSCSQTLNHNVMYWYQQKSSQAPKLLFHYYDKDFNNEADTPDNFQSRRPNTSFCFLDIRSPGLGDTAMYLCATSRDKDRNQPQHFGDGTRLSIL.

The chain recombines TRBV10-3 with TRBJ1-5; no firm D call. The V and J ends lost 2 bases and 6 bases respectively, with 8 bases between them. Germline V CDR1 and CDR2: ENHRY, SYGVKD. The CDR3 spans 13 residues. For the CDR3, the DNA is TGTGCCATCAGTGAGAGCACCGGTCAGCCCCAGCATTTT. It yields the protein CAISESTGQPQHF.

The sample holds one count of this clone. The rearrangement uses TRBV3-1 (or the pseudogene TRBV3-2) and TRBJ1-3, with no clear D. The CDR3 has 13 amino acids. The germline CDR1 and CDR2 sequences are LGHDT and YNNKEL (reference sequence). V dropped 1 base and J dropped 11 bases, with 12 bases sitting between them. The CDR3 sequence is CASSQGPGKAIYF. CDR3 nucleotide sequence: TGTGCCAGCAGCCAAGGGCCGGGGAAGGCCATATATTTT.

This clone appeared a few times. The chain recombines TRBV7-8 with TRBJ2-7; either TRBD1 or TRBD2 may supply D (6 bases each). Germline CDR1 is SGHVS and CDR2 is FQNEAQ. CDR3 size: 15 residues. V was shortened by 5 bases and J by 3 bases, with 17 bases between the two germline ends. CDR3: CASSRGGSGNYEQYF. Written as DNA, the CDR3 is TGTGCCAGCAGCCGAGGGGGTAGCGGAAACTACGAGCAGTACTTC. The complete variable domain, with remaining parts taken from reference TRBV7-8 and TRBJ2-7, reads GAGVSQSPRYKVAKRGQDVALRCDPISGHVSLFWYQQALGQGPEFLTYFQNEAQLDKSGLPSDRFFAERPEGSVSTLKIQRTQQEDSAVYLCASSRGGSGNYEQYFGPGTRLTVT.

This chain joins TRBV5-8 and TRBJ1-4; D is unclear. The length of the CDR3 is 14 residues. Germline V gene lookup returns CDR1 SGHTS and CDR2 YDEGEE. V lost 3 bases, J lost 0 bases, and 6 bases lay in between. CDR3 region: CASSYQTTNEKLFF. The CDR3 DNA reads TGTGCCAGCAGCTACCAGACAACTAATGAAAAACTGTTTTTT.

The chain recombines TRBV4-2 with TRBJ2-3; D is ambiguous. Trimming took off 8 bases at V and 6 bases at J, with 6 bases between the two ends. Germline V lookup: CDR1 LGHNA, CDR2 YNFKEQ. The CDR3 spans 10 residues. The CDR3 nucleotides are TGTGCCAGCGGAGAGGATACGCAGTATTTT. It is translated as CASGEDTQYF.

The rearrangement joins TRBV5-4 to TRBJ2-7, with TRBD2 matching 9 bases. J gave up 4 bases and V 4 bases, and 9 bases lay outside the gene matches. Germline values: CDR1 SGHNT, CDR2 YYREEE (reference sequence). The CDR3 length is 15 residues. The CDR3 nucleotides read TGTGCCAGCAGCCAGCGGGGGGAGGGCCTTTACGAGCAGTACTTC. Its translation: CASSQRGEGLYEQYF.